The 10 T cell receptor beta chains presented below share a single source sample, sequenced in a study of shared clonotypes between healthy human individuals. Naivety among CD8 cells was defined by CD45RO negativity and positive CCR7 selection, thereby excluding terminally differentiated effector memory CD45RA+ cells. Profiling relied on immunoSEQ multiplex PCR, and the TCRdb table lists in-frame clones only, not all of them. Here the sample spans millions of clones, 93% being singletons. The source material was naive CD8+ T cells from PBMCs. The source of these receptors is a man younger than 35 in good health. Some clones in this sample may be carry-over from other donors' samples.

Note on this clone: Additional DNA sequences in this sample encode the identical CDR3. V and J are TRBV4-1 and TRBJ2-5; D unclear. The germline CDR1 and CDR2 sequences are MGHRA and YSYEKL. The CDR3 runs to 13 residues. Trimming removed 1 base from V and 2 bases from J, with 5 bases in between. The CDR3 sequence: CASSQGPQETQYF. The CDR3 nucleotides are TGCGCCAGCAGCCAAGGGCCTCAAGAGACCCAGTACTTC.

This rearrangement joins TRBV11-2 to TRBJ2-3, with D maybe TRBD1 (5 bases). CDR3 length: 13 amino acids. Trimming shortened V by 5 bases and J by 9 bases, and 15 bases separated the two germline ends. In germline, CDR1 is SGHAT, CDR2 FQNNGV. The CDR3 region is CASSASLRGTQYF. The DNA for the CDR3 is TGTGCCAGCAGCGCATCCCTAAGGGGCACGCAGTATTTT.

CDR3 residues: CASSAGQGASYEQYF. The CDR3 DNA reads TGTGCCAGCAGCGCGGGACAGGGGGCCTCCTACGAGCAGTACTTC. This chain uses TRBV11-2 with TRBJ2-7; 12 nucleotides match TRBD1. There are 15 residues in the CDR3. Looked up from germline, CDR1 is SGHAT and CDR2 is FQNNGV. J gave up 0 bases and V 5 bases, and 2 bases lay outside the gene matches.

Regarding this clone: Other DNA sequences in this sample translate to the same CDR3. The CDR3 sequence is CSVLTSGSYEQYF. CDR3 coding DNA: TGCAGCGTTTTGACTAGCGGGAGTTACGAGCAGTACTTC. The V gene is TRBV29-1, the J gene TRBJ2-7; 12 bases line up with TRBD2. Germline V gene data show CDR1 as SQVTM and CDR2 as ANQGSEA. Trimming removed 5 bases from V and 4 bases from J; junction bases left unmatched: 3. The CDR3 runs to 13 residues.

As for this clone: The same CDR3 arises from other DNA sequences in this sample as well. The chain carries TRBV4-1 and TRBJ2-7, with D perhaps assigned TRBD1 or TRBD2 (5 bases each). Germline CDR1 is MGHRA and CDR2 is YSYEKL. The length of the CDR3 is 15 residues. Trimming removed 3 bases from V and 4 bases from J, with 16 bases in between. CDR3 sequence: CASSHPTGTGYEQYF. The CDR3 nucleotides read TGCGCCAGCAGCCATCCGACCGGGACGGGTTACGAGCAGTACTTC.

This clone was seen more than once but under ten times. The chain couples TRBV19 to TRBJ1-1; TRBD1 is a possible D gene (5 bases). The germline V gene has CDR1 LNHDA and CDR2 SQIVND (reference sequence). CDR3 length: 12 residues. Trimming removed 5 bases from V and 3 bases from J, with 7 bases in between. The CDR3 DNA is TGTGCCAGTAGTGCAGGGTACACTGAAGCTTTCTTT. As protein: CASSAGYTEAFF.

The rearrangement uses TRBV19 and TRBJ2-1; 7 bases align to TRBD1. The length of the CDR3 is 17 residues. Germline trimming cut 5 bases from V and 8 bases from J; bases unmatched to any gene: 18. CDR1 is LNHDA, CDR2 SQIVND, per germline (reference sequence). In DNA form, the CDR3 reads TGTGCCAGTAGTTTATTCGGTACGGTCGACAGGGCCCATGAGCAGTTCTTC. This encodes CASSLFGTVDRAHEQFF.

This chain joins TRBV19 and TRBJ1-1; possible D gene TRBD1, 6 bases. The V end was cut by 7 bases, the J end by 1 base, with 13 bases between. Per germline, CDR1 LNHDA and CDR2 SQIVND (reference sequence). The length of the CDR3 is 14 residues. CDR3 sequence: CASKEGTRNTEAFF. The CDR3 DNA sequence: TGTGCCAGTAAGGAAGGGACACGGAACACTGAAGCTTTCTTT.

The chain carries TRBV5-6 and TRBJ1-1; D is unresolved. V was cut by 3 bases and J by 4 bases, with 16 bases left in between. Looked up from germline, CDR1 is SGHDT and CDR2 is YYEEEE. This CDR3 is 15 amino acids long. The CDR3 spells CASSSAYVVGTEAFF. The DNA of the CDR3 is TGTGCCAGCAGCTCGGCGTATGTCGTGGGCACTGAAGCTTTCTTT.

The CDR3 is CAGGGVLSNEQFF. DNA for the CDR3: TGTGCCGGTGGGGGGGTACTTAGCAATGAGCAGTTCTTC. The chain employs TRBV7-9 and TRBJ2-1, with 7 bases fitting TRBD2. After removal of 11 bases from V and 6 bases from J, the junction contained 10 bases not matched to a gene. There are 13 residues in the CDR3. CDR1 and CDR2 from the germline V gene are SEHNR and FQNEAQ (reference sequence).